The present T cell receptor (beta chain) was sequenced within a study of T cell responses to AZD1222 COVID-19 vaccine. Worth noting for this clone: Its specificity is not known.

Findings and limits, study-wide: Females outnumbered males among donors, who were mostly white British; clonal diversity was possibly underestimated.

The CDR3 is 11 amino acids. In germline, CDR1 is SGHAT, CDR2 FQNNGV. V dropped 5 bases and J dropped 11 bases, with 12 bases sitting between them. Sequencing was performed with immunoSEQ multiplex PCR; in TCRdb, only in-frame clones are kept and a portion is missing. The sample records 80,000 to 90,000 clones, approximately 90% being singletons. This chain uses TRBV11-2 with TRBJ1-1; D call uncertain. Here the sequenced sample was peripheral blood, taken 28 days after the second AZD1222 dose. This clonotype was sampled from an adult who received the AZD1222 COVID-19 vaccine. DNA of the CDR3: TGTGCCAGCAGCCAGTATCTAAGGGCTTTCTTT. It encodes CASSQYLRAFF.